These T cell receptor beta chains were read from a single sample in a study of shared clonotypes between healthy human individuals. Using immunoSEQ multiplex PCR, the repertoire was profiled, and TCRdb retains in-frame clones only, with some absent. The table shows about 520,000 clones, with approximately 95% occurring only once. The material sequenced was naive CD4+ T cells sorted from blood. These TCRs come from a woman under 40 in good health. Both conserved end residues are part of each CDR3. A D gene is named only where the DNA matches it firmly. Only part of the rows carry a size: once, few, many, or a class if the clone is expanded.

clone_size	v_call	d_call	j_call	cdr3_nt	cdr3_aa
.	TRBV10-3	.	TRBJ2-7	TGTGCCATCAGTTCGGGGGTACCGGACGAGCAGTACTTC	CAISSGVPDEQYF
.	TRBV7-7	.	TRBJ2-3	TGTGCCAGCAGCCCCGTGGACTATACAGATACGCAGTATTTT	CASSPVDYTDTQYF
.	TRBV11-2	.	TRBJ2-7	TGTGCCAGCAGCTTAACAGGATCCGAGCAGTACTTC	CASSLTGSEQYF
once	TRBV28	TRBD2	TRBJ2-3	TGTGCCAGCAGTTTTGCGGGAGGGCCGATAGATACGCAGTATTTT	CASSFAGGPIDTQYF
.	TRBV6-5	.	TRBJ1-2	TGTGCCAGCAGCAGCCACGGAGCTAACTATGGCTACACCTTC	CASSSHGANYGYTF
.	TRBV6-6	.	TRBJ2-7	TGTGCCAGCAGTTACGATAGTATAAGCTACGAGCAGTACTTC	CASSYDSISYEQYF
.	TRBV10-3	TRBD2	TRBJ2-7	TGTGCCATCAGTGAGTCCCTGGGGCTAGCGGCCTCCTACGAGCAGTACTTC	CAISESLGLAASYEQYF
.	TRBV2	TRBD2	TRBJ2-3	TGTGCCAGCAGTGGCCCTAGCGGGAGGGCAGATACGCAGTATTTT	CASSGPSGRADTQYF
.	TRBV7-2	.	TRBJ1-5	TGTGCCAGCAGCTCCTCCCGTACTCAGCCCCAGCATTTT	CASSSSRTQPQHF
.	TRBV25-1	TRBD1	TRBJ1-1	TGTGCCAGCATCCCTACCGCGGGACAGATGAACACTGAAGCTTTCTTT	CASIPTAGQMNTEAFF
.	TRBV28	.	TRBJ2-3	TGTGCCAGCAGAGCCACTTCCACAGATACGCAGTATTTT	CASRATSTDTQYF
.	TRBV7-7	.	TRBJ1-4	TGTGCCAGCAGCGCTGGGGCCTCGGGTTCTAATGAAAAACTGTTTTTT	CASSAGASGSNEKLFF
.	TRBV7-3	.	TRBJ2-1	TGTGCCAGCAGCTTAAGTCGTGGGCGGGAGCAGTTCTTC	CASSLSRGREQFF
.	TRBV28	TRBD2	TRBJ2-3	TGTGCCAGCAGTTTTGCGGGAGACGGTGCAGATACGCAGTATTTT	CASSFAGDGADTQYF
once	TRBV4-2	.	TRBJ1-1	TGTGCCAGCAGCCTACCAGGCCGGGCTTTCTTT	CASSLPGRAFF
.	TRBV9	.	TRBJ1-2	TGTGCCAGCAGCAAAAGTGAGGCGGCCTATGGCTACACCTTC	CASSKSEAAYGYTF
.	TRBV19	TRBD1	TRBJ1-3	TGTGCCACCAGGGGACAGAGCTACGGAAACACCATATATTTT	CATRGQSYGNTIYF
.	TRBV20-1	TRBD1	TRBJ1-2	TGCAGTGCCGCAGGGGGCTATGGCTACACCTTC	CSAAGGYGYTF
.	TRBV19	TRBD1	TRBJ1-6	TGTGCCAGTAGCTTTCCCGGGACAGGGGGCATTTCACCCCTCCACTTT	CASSFPGTGGISPLHF
.	TRBV29-1	TRBD2	TRBJ2-1	TGCAGCGTTCCAACTAGACTAGCGAGCTCCTACAATGAGCAGTTCTTC	CSVPTRLASSYNEQFF